This is a list of T cell receptor beta chains from one sample in a study of T cell changes during pregnancy in multiple sclerosis. Assay: immunoSEQ multiplex PCR; the TCRdb copy retains only in-frame clones and omits some. The top ten hold 0.8% to 0.95% of the sample, which has 85,000 to 100,000 clones, around 93% seen once. Material: peripheral blood, obtained before pregnancy. All receptors come from a female donor with multiple sclerosis, enrolled in a pregnancy study. The CDR3 runs from the conserved cysteine through the conserved F or W. D genes are given only for firm matches.

D gene: TRBD1
CDR3 length: 14
J gene: TRBJ1-2
V gene: TRBV6-5
CDR3 protein: CASSYSGQGQGYTF

D gene: NA
CDR3 length: 15
J gene: TRBJ2-3
V gene: TRBV7-6
CDR3 protein: CASSMGGAGTDTQYF

D gene: NA
CDR3 length: 13
J gene: TRBJ2-1
V gene: TRBV5-4
CDR3 protein: CASSLTAHNEQFF

D gene: TRBD1
CDR3 length: 15
J gene: TRBJ2-2
V gene: TRBV6-1
CDR3 protein: CASTLDREFTGELFF

D gene: NA
CDR3 length: 14
J gene: TRBJ2-5
V gene: TRBV6-1
CDR3 protein: CASSGWDTLETQYF

D gene: NA
CDR3 length: 13
J gene: TRBJ2-5
V gene: TRBV27
CDR3 protein: CASSLSYQETQYF

D gene: NA
CDR3 length: 13
J gene: TRBJ2-7
V gene: TRBV4-3
CDR3 protein: CASSQQGSYEQYF

D gene: TRBD2
CDR3 length: 16
J gene: TRBJ2-1
V gene: TRBV4-3
CDR3 protein: CASSQDMAGGPYEQFF

D gene: TRBD1
CDR3 length: 15
J gene: TRBJ1-2
V gene: TRBV5-5
CDR3 protein: CASSLASGTGGGYTF

D gene: NA
CDR3 length: 15
J gene: TRBJ1-2
V gene: TRBV5-1
CDR3 protein: CASSLGTEGNYGYTF

D gene: NA
CDR3 length: 17
J gene: TRBJ2-4
V gene: TRBV7-2
CDR3 protein: CASSLPRGDAAKNIQYF

D gene: NA
CDR3 length: 17
J gene: TRBJ2-1
V gene: TRBV29-1
CDR3 protein: CSVEDYRAASSYNEQFF

D gene: NA
CDR3 length: 11
J gene: TRBJ2-7
V gene: TRBV2
CDR3 protein: CASNRGYEQYF

D gene: NA
CDR3 length: 17
J gene: TRBJ2-2
V gene: TRBV7-3
CDR3 protein: CASSPSRRGPNTGELFF

D gene: TRBD1
CDR3 length: 14
J gene: TRBJ1-6
V gene: TRBV27
CDR3 protein: CASSPGTAGSPLHF

D gene: TRBD2
CDR3 length: 16
J gene: TRBJ2-1
V gene: TRBV5-1
CDR3 protein: CASSSPWREGRNEQFF

D gene: NA
CDR3 length: 14
J gene: TRBJ1-1
V gene: TRBV7-2
CDR3 protein: CASSLEGGNTEAFF

D gene: NA
CDR3 length: 16
J gene: TRBJ2-2
V gene: TRBV6-5
CDR3 protein: CASSYSGRGGTGELFF

D gene: NA
CDR3 length: 11
J gene: TRBJ2-2
V gene: TRBV7-6
CDR3 protein: CASSSSGELFF

D gene: NA
CDR3 length: 14
J gene: TRBJ1-5
V gene: TRBV28
CDR3 protein: CASSSNRDNQPQHF

D gene: TRBD1
CDR3 length: 16
J gene: TRBJ1-6
V gene: TRBV18
CDR3 protein: CASSPEGAHQDSPLHF

D gene: NA
CDR3 length: 16
J gene: TRBJ2-7
V gene: TRBV9
CDR3 protein: CASSVTPGLRIYEQYF

D gene: NA
CDR3 length: 15
J gene: TRBJ1-1
V gene: TRBV4-3
CDR3 protein: CASSQDRPGWTEAFF

D gene: TRBD2
CDR3 length: 14
J gene: TRBJ2-7
V gene: TRBV7-9
CDR3 protein: CASSFGGRGGEQYF